This passage covers 12 T cell receptor beta chains from one sample sequenced in a study of blood T cell repertoires in COVID-19 (TCRdb year 2020). Library method: the immunoSEQ multiplex PCR assay. This is the immuneACCESS table as TCRdb keeps it, with only in-frame sequences that have V and J called. A part of the clones is gone; compared with another copy, unresolved V genes explain less than half, and the rest is unexplained. In all, the sample holds nearly 200,000 clones, and under 90% of those were seen once. Approximately 19% of the sample rests with the top ten. Sequencing input: peripheral blood. These receptors all stem from a human donor in a cohort sampled during active COVID-19.

The CDR3 region is CASSPPSSGGGNEQFF. The DNA of the CDR3 is TGTGCCAGCTCACCACCGTCTAGCGGGGGCGGAAATGAGCAGTTCTTC. The rearrangement uses TRBV18 and TRBJ2-1; 10 nucleotides match TRBD2. The germline V gene encodes CDR1 KGHSH and CDR2 LQKENI. This CDR3 spans 16 amino acids. The trim removed 0 bases at V and 7 bases at J, leaving 6 bases unmatched.

V usage is TRBV19 and J usage is TRBJ1-2; D is uncertain. Germline values: CDR1 LNHDA, CDR2 SQIVND (reference sequence). Trimming removed 5 bases at V and 4 bases at J, with 14 bases between. The CDR3 totals 14 residues. The CDR3 DNA reads TGTGCCAGTAGTCCCCGGGAACAGAGCTATGGCTACACCTTC. This encodes CASSPREQSYGYTF.

The rearrangement links TRBV7-8 to TRBJ2-1; TRBD2 agrees at 11 bases. The junction had 12 bases not matched to a gene; V was cut back by 2 bases and J by 9 bases. Per the germline V gene, CDR1 is SGHVS and CDR2 is FQNEAQ. The CDR3 spans 17 residues. This chain's CDR3 is CASSLSSGRAGLSEQFF. DNA for the CDR3: TGTGCCAGCAGCTTAAGTAGCGGGAGGGCCGGTCTTAGTGAGCAGTTCTTC.

The rearrangement joins TRBV5-1 to TRBJ2-1, with D perhaps matching TRBD1 (6 bases). This CDR3 region has 14 residues. The germline CDR1 and CDR2 sequences are SGHRS and YFSETQ. V lost 0 bases to trimming and J lost 6 bases, with 10 bases between them. CDR3 amino acids: CASSLEGQSNEQFF. DNA of the CDR3: TGCGCCAGCAGCTTGGAAGGACAGTCCAATGAGCAGTTCTTC.

The rearrangement joins TRBV4-1 to TRBJ2-2, with 9 bases that match TRBD2. The CDR3 sequence is 16 residues long. Germline V gene data show CDR1 as MGHRA and CDR2 as YSYEKL. Trimming removed 3 bases from V and 5 bases from J; junction bases left unmatched: 7. CDR3 region: CASSQGGLAVTGELFF. CDR3 nucleotide sequence: TGCGCCAGCAGCCAGGGGGGACTAGCAGTTACCGGGGAGCTGTTTTTT.

This chain links TRBV19 with TRBJ2-7; 7 positions match TRBD2. V dropped 3 bases and J dropped 2; count of bases not matched to a gene: 4. Germline-derived CDR1 and CDR2 are LNHDA and SQIVND (reference sequence). The CDR3 is made up of 14 amino acids. The CDR3 region has the DNA TGTGCCAGTAGTATTCGACGGGGGGCCTACGAGCAGTACTTC. Its protein is CASSIRRGAYEQYF.

The chain uses TRBV3-1 (or the pseudogene TRBV3-2) and TRBJ2-1, with TRBD1 matching 8 bases. The CDR3 runs to 15 residues. Germline-derived CDR1 and CDR2 are LGHDT and YNNKEL (reference sequence). Trimming cost V 1 base and J 13 bases; bases outside gene matches: 12. The CDR3 protein is CASSQALPTGGGQFF. CDR3 DNA: TGTGCCAGCAGCCAAGCGCTACCTACAGGGGGTGGACAGTTCTTC.

The genes are TRBV18 and TRBJ2-5; 9 bases map to TRBD1. V trimming: 2 bases; J trimming: 2 bases; junction bases outside the gene matches: 3. Germline V gives CDR1 KGHSH, CDR2 LQKENI. The CDR3 is 15 residues long. In DNA form, the CDR3 reads TGTGCCAGCTCACCATCGGGGACAGGGCAAGAGACCCAGTACTTC. Translated, it gives CASSPSGTGQETQYF.

The genes are TRBV28 and TRBJ2-1; TRBD1 is a possible D gene (6 bases). The CDR3 totals 20 residues. Germline-derived CDR1 and CDR2 are MDHEN and SYDVKM. V lost 2 bases and J lost 5, with 28 bases in between. CDR3 nucleotides: TGTGCCAGCAGTTTAGGGGGCGGTACCCTCGGGCGATTTGCCGACAATGAGCAGTTCTTC. It yields the protein CASSLGGGTLGRFADNEQFF.

V is TRBV5-1 and J is TRBJ2-5; TRBD2 might be the D (5 bases). Deletions cut 6 bases from V and 2 bases from J, with 8 bases between. CDR1 is SGHRS, CDR2 YFSETQ, per germline. This CDR3 region has 12 residues. The CDR3 DNA follows: TGCGCCAGCAATAGAGGGCAAGAGACCCAGTACTTC. Its protein product is CASNRGQETQYF.

The chain joins TRBV6-1 to TRBJ2-2, with 11 bases aligning to TRBD2. The CDR3 sequence is 16 residues long. J gave up 2 bases and V 4 bases, and 3 bases lay outside the gene matches. CDR1 MNHNS and CDR2 SASEGT come from the germline V gene. The DNA of the CDR3 is TGTGCCAGCAGTGTTAGCGGGAGGGTAAACACCGGGGAGCTGTTTTTT. Translation gives CASSVSGRVNTGELFF.

The chain employs TRBV5-8 and TRBJ2-2; unclear D gene. From germline, CDR1 is SGHTS and CDR2 YDEGEE. The CDR3 totals 12 residues. Trimming stripped 4 bases from V and 7 bases from J, with 8 bases between. The DNA for the CDR3 is TGTGCCAGCAGCCCCCCCGTCGGGGAGCTGTTTTTT. Encoded protein: CASSPPVGELFF.